The 3 T cell receptor beta chains below were found in one sample sequenced in a study of cytomegalovirus exposure and HLA in healthy donors. This PCR relied on a set of 60 Vbeta primers and 13 Jbeta primers. Assay used: immunoSEQ multiplex PCR; TCRdb lists only in-frame clones, some missing. This sample has 85,000 to 100,000 clones, with 75% to 85% found just once. Material for sequencing was PBMCs. The receptors shown here come from a woman in her thirties or forties in good health and CMV-seronegative.

The chain couples TRBV14 to TRBJ2-5; TRBD2 agrees at 7 bases. The CDR3 consists of 15 residues. The germline gives CDR1 SGHDN, CDR2 FVKESK. The V and J ends lost 4 bases and 7 bases, in that order; junction bases with no gene match: 12. The CDR3 region is CASSPGRGLRGTQYF. CDR3 sequence (DNA): TGTGCCAGCAGCCCAGGGCGGGGACTACGCGGGACCCAGTACTTC.

J is TRBJ1-6 and V is TRBV19; no reliable D call. Trimming took off 7 bases at V and 7 bases at J, with 17 bases between the two ends. The CDR3 consists of 15 residues. CDR1 is LNHDA, CDR2 SQIVND, per germline (reference sequence). The CDR3 coding sequence is TGTGCCAGTACCCCCGGGAAGGGAATAAATTCACCCCTCCACTTT. Its translation: CASTPGKGINSPLHF.

V is TRBV7-2 and J is TRBJ2-3; tentative D call: TRBD2 (6 bases). Trimming shortened V by 7 bases and J by 0 bases, and 14 bases separated the two germline ends. Germline-derived CDR1 and CDR2 are SGHTA and FQGNSA. CDR3 length: 15 amino acids. The CDR3 loop is CASTTSGGSTDTQYF. The CDR3, as DNA: TGTGCCAGCACCACGTCCGGGGGAAGCACAGATACGCAGTATTTT.